This T cell receptor beta chain comes out of a study of identical twins. Study-wide findings and caveats: The study found excess low generation probability among twin-shared out-of-frame alpha sequences. Models predicted too little out-of-frame TCR alpha sharing in monozygotic twins.

Note on this clonotype: Its antigen is not identified.

Unique molecular identifiers were in the cDNA, with template-switch universal primer binding. Using its own MiXCR run on the 5' RACE reads, TCRdb lists one record per CDR3 protein. The sample records hundreds of thousands of distinct CDR3 sequences, roughly 7% being singletons. The CDR3 totals 13 residues. CDR1 and CDR2 (germline): SNHLY, FYNNEI. V dropped 6 bases and J dropped 9 bases, with 17 bases sitting between them. This sample also belongs to another study, concerning yellow fever vaccine responses in identical twins.

Sequencing was done on a sample of memory (CD45RO+) T cells sorted from blood. This TCR was recovered from a woman younger than 30 in good health. The chain combines TRBV2 with TRBJ2-5, with a weak D call TRBD1 (5 bases). The CDR3 coding sequence is TGTGCCAGCAGGCCCCTCCTAGAAGGGGCCCAGTACTTC. It encodes CASRPLLEGAQYF.